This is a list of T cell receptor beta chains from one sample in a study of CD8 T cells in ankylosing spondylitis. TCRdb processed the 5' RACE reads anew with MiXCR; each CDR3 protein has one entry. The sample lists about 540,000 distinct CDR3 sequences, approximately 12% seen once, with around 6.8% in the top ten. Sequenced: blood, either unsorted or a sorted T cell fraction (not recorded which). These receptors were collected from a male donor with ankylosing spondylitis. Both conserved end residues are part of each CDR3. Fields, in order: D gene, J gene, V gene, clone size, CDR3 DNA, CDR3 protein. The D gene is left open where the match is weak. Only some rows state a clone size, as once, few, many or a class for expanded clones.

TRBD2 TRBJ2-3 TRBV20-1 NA TGCAGTGCTCGCCGACTAGCGGGAGGGCCGGGGGAGGATACGCAGTATTTT CSARRLAGGPGEDTQYF
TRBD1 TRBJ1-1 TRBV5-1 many TGCGCCAGCAGCTTAAACCCGGACAGGGATCGAACTTTCTTT CASSLNPDRDRTFF
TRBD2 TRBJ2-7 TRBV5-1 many TGCGCCAGCAGCTTCGCGGGAGCTCGGGAGCAGTACTTC CASSFAGAREQYF
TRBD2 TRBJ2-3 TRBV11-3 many TGTGCCAGCAGCGCGGGACTAGCGGGGACCACAGATACGCAGTATTTT CASSAGLAGTTDTQYF
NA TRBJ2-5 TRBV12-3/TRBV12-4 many TGTGCCAGCAGAACATCCCTTCAGGAGATCGGGGAGACCCAGTACTTC CASRTSLQEIGETQYF
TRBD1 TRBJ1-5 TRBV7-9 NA TGTGCCAGCAGCCATGGGACAGGGAGGCTAGATCAGCCCCAGCATTTT CASSHGTGRLDQPQHF
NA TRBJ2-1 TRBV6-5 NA TGTGCCAGCAGTTACCCGACTGTTGCTGCGAGCTCCTACAATGAGCAGTTCTTC CASSYPTVAASSYNEQFF
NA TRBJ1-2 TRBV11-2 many TGTGCCAGCTCTATTGACCCGGGGCTATATGGCTACACCTTC CASSIDPGLYGYTF
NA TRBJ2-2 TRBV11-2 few TGTGCCAGCAGCTTTAGGGGTAGCGGTAACACCGGGGAGCTGTTTTTT CASSFRGSGNTGELFF
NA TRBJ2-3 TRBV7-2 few TGTGCCAGCAGCACTCTGGGGGGAGGAGTTGTAGATACGCAGTATTTT CASSTLGGGVVDTQYF
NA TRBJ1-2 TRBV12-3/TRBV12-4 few TGTGCCAGCAGTTTCGTTCGCGGGGTGGGCTATGGCTACACCTTC CASSFVRGVGYGYTF
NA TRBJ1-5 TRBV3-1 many TGTGCCAGCAGCCCCCAGGTTAGCAATCAGCCCCAGCATTTT CASSPQVSNQPQHF
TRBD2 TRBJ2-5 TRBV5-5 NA TGTGCCAGCAGCTTGGTGGCGGGAGAGTTAGAGACCCAGTACTTC CASSLVAGELETQYF
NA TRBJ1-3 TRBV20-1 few TGCAGTGCTCCCCCTTCAGGGTTTGGAAACACCATATATTTT CSAPPSGFGNTIYF
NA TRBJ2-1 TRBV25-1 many TGTGCCAGCAGTGAGTGGGGCGGAACCTACAATGAGCAGTTCTTC CASSEWGGTYNEQFF
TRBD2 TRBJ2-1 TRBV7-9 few TGTGCCAGCAGTATAGCGGGAGGATCCAATGAGCAGTTCTTC CASSIAGGSNEQFF
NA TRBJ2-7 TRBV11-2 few TGTGCCAGCAGCTTTTCTTTTCCCTACGAGCAGTACTTC CASSFSFPYEQYF
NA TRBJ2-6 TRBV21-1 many TGTGCCAGCAGCCCAGGACAGGGTAGCTCTGGGGCCAACGTCCTGACTTTC CASSPGQGSSGANVLTF
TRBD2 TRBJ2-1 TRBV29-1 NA TGCAGCGTTGAGCTTGGGACTAGCGGGAGTGGGGAGCAGTTCTTC CSVELGTSGSGEQFF
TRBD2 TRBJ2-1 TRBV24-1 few TGTGCCACCAGTGATCCTAGCGGGAGTAGGAGGGGCAATGAGCAGTTCTTC CATSDPSGSRRGNEQFF
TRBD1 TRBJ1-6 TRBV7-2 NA TGTGCCAGCAGCGAACAGGGGTTGAATTCACCCCTCCACTTT CASSEQGLNSPLHF
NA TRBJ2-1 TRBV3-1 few TGTGCCAGCAGCCAAGATGTTAAAAGAGATTCCTACAATGAGCAGTTCTTC CASSQDVKRDSYNEQFF